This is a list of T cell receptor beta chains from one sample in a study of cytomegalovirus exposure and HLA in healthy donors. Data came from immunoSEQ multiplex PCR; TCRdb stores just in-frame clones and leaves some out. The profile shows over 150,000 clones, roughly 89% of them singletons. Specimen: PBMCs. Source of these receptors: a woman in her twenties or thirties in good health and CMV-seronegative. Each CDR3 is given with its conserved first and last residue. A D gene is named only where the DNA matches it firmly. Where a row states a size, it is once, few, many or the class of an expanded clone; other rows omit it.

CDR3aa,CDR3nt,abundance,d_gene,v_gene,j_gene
CASSQDRGVGGELFF,TGCGCCAGCAGCCAAGATCGCGGGGTGGGCGGGGAGCTGTTTTTT,.,.,TRBV4-1,TRBJ2-2
CASSYRGIEGYTF,TGTGCCAGCAGTTACAGGGGGATCGAGGGCTACACCTTC,.,TRBD1,TRBV27,TRBJ1-2
CASSAGTGGFQPQHF,TGTGCCAGCAGCGCCGGGACAGGGGGTTTTCAGCCCCAGCATTTT,.,TRBD1,TRBV9,TRBJ1-5
CASSPQGSTEAFF,TGTGCCAGCTCACCTCAGGGCAGCACTGAAGCTTTCTTT,.,.,TRBV18,TRBJ1-1
CASRWTAQETQYF,TGCGCCAGCAGATGGACAGCGCAAGAGACCCAGTACTTC,.,.,TRBV5-1,TRBJ2-5
CAIRSGTGGTEAFF,TGTGCCATCAGATCCGGGACAGGGGGCACTGAAGCTTTCTTT,few,TRBD1,TRBV10-3,TRBJ1-1
CASRVGDIRPLHF,TGTGCCAGCAGGGTGGGGGACATTCGGCCCCTCCACTTT,once,.,TRBV2,TRBJ1-6
CASSLAADTQYF,TGCGCCAGCAGCTTGGCGGCAGATACGCAGTATTTT,.,.,TRBV5-1,TRBJ2-3
CASSQTTNQPQHF,TGTGCCAGCAGCCAAACAACAAATCAGCCCCAGCATTTT,.,.,TRBV7-8,TRBJ1-5
CASSQGHMYNQPQHF,TGCGCCAGCAGCCAAGGACACATGTATAATCAGCCCCAGCATTTT,few,.,TRBV4-3,TRBJ1-5
CASSIQGTSSYEQYF,TGTGCCAGTAGTATCCAAGGGACTAGCTCCTACGAGCAGTACTTC,.,TRBD2,TRBV19,TRBJ2-7
CASTTSGAPYEQYF,TGTGCCAGTACCACTAGCGGGGCCCCCTACGAGCAGTACTTC,.,TRBD2,TRBV19,TRBJ2-7
CASSRGGLEYNSPLHF,TGTGCCAGTAGTAGAGGGGGTCTAGAGTATAATTCACCCCTCCACTTT,.,.,TRBV19,TRBJ1-6
CASSEARGSEAFF,TGCGCCAGCAGTGAGGCCAGGGGATCTGAAGCTTTCTTT,.,.,TRBV10-2,TRBJ1-1
CASSLAPLGQGEGTQYF,TGCGCCAGCAGCTTGGCCCCCCTAGGACAGGGGGAGGGTACGCAGTATTTT,once,TRBD1,TRBV5-1,TRBJ2-3
CASRTSGRNEQFF,TGTGCCAGCAGGACTAGCGGTAGGAATGAGCAGTTCTTC,.,TRBD2,TRBV27,TRBJ2-1
CASSLVQADEKLFF,TGCGCCAGCAGCTTGGTACAGGCGGATGAAAAACTGTTTTTT,few,.,TRBV5-1,TRBJ1-4
CASSEEVGGYEQYF,TGTGCCAGCAGTGAAGAAGTGGGGGGCTACGAGCAGTACTTC,.,.,TRBV2,TRBJ2-7
CASSLSWLAGISNTGELFF,TGTGCCAGCAGCTTGTCTTGGCTAGCGGGGATTTCGAACACCGGGGAGCTGTTTTTT,.,TRBD2,TRBV5-4,TRBJ2-2
CASSVGTGSNYGYTF,TGTGCCAGCAGCGTAGGGACAGGGAGTAACTATGGCTACACCTTC,.,TRBD1,TRBV9,TRBJ1-2
CASSPHREYNGYTF,TGCGCCAGCAGCCCACACAGGGAGTATAATGGCTACACCTTC,.,.,TRBV4-3,TRBJ1-2
CASSLNGRLAPGELFF,TGCGCCAGCAGCTTGAACGGTCGACTAGCCCCCGGGGAGCTGTTTTTT,.,TRBD2,TRBV5-1,TRBJ2-2
CASSSRGGQGIGNEQFF,TGTGCCAGCAGCTCACGTGGGGGACAGGGTATTGGCAATGAGCAGTTCTTC,few,TRBD1,TRBV7-2,TRBJ2-1
CAWDWTGVRGYTF,TGTGCCTGGGATTGGACAGGCGTGCGTGGCTACACCTTC,.,TRBD1,TRBV30,TRBJ1-2
CASGLALGSGGNEQFF,TGTGCTAGTGGTTTGGCCCTAGGTAGCGGGGGGAATGAGCAGTTCTTC,once,TRBD2,TRBV12-5,TRBJ2-1
CALREAGINQPQHF,TGTGCCCTCAGAGAGGCGGGAATAAATCAGCCCCAGCATTTT,.,.,TRBV6-4,TRBJ1-5
CASSVTGISGNTIYF,TGTGCCAGCAGCGTAACAGGGATCTCTGGAAACACCATATATTTT,.,.,TRBV9,TRBJ1-3
CASSHRQGGLTNEKLFF,TGTGCCAGCAGCCACAGACAGGGGGGACTAACTAATGAAAAACTGTTTTTT,.,TRBD1,TRBV7-8,TRBJ1-4
CAISPRTGNGEAFF,TGTGCCATCAGCCCGCGGACCGGGAACGGTGAAGCTTTCTTT,.,.,TRBV10-3,TRBJ1-1
CASSKEQGYRDTQYF,TGTGCCAGCAGCAAAGAACAGGGGTATAGGGATACGCAGTATTTT,.,.,TRBV21-1,TRBJ2-3
CASRRQGLINEQFF,TGCGCCAGCAGGCGACAGGGTTTGATCAATGAGCAGTTCTTC,.,TRBD1,TRBV5-1,TRBJ2-1
CASTWQLAGVRETQYF,TGTGCCAGCACCTGGCAACTAGCGGGAGTCCGAGAGACCCAGTACTTC,.,TRBD2,TRBV27,TRBJ2-5
CASGGPASKTQYF,TGTGCCAGCGGGGGACCAGCTTCGAAGACCCAGTACTTC,few,.,TRBV19,TRBJ2-5
CASSPDRVQETQYF,TGTGCCAGCTCACCGGACAGGGTGCAGGAGACCCAGTACTTC,.,TRBD1,TRBV18,TRBJ2-5
CASSQDWQGRNYGYTF,TGCGCCAGCAGCCAAGATTGGCAGGGGCGCAACTATGGCTACACCTTC,few,.,TRBV4-3,TRBJ1-2
CASSPLRAGKPSTDTQYF,TGTGCCAGCTCACCGTTAAGGGCGGGGAAACCTAGCACAGATACGCAGTATTTT,.,.,TRBV18,TRBJ2-3
CASSPLAGEFTDTQYF,TGTGCCAGCAGCCCTCTAGCGGGAGAATTCACAGATACGCAGTATTTT,.,TRBD2,TRBV7-3,TRBJ2-3
CASIPQGTAEAFF,TGTGCCAGCATCCCACAGGGAACCGCTGAAGCTTTCTTT,few,.,TRBV2,TRBJ1-1
CASSLRVSGTDTQYF,TGTGCCAGCAGCTTAAGGGTTAGCGGCACAGATACGCAGTATTTT,.,.,TRBV11-2,TRBJ2-3
CASIPAGDNEQYF,TGTGCCAGCATCCCAGCGGGGGACAACGAGCAGTACTTC,.,TRBD2,TRBV6-5,TRBJ2-7
CASSIRGMNQPQHF,TGTGCCAGTAGTATTAGGGGAATGAATCAGCCCCAGCATTTT,.,.,TRBV19,TRBJ1-5
CSVGERGYNEQFF,TGCAGCGTTGGAGAGCGGGGCTACAATGAGCAGTTCTTC,.,TRBD2,TRBV29-1,TRBJ2-1
CASSEWTAYGYTF,TGTGCCAGCAGTGAATGGACAGCCTATGGCTACACCTTC,.,.,TRBV6-1,TRBJ1-2
CASSVGAPYQETQYF,TGTGCCAGCAGCGTAGGAGCGCCGTACCAAGAGACCCAGTACTTC,.,.,TRBV7-7,TRBJ2-5
CASSQAGGMGADTQYF,TGTGCCAGCAGCCAAGCGGGAGGCATGGGGGCAGATACGCAGTATTTT,.,TRBD2,TRBV5-4,TRBJ2-3
CASAGDRGRHTIYF,TGTGCTAGTGCCGGGGACAGGGGAAGGCACACCATATATTTT,.,TRBD1,TRBV12-5,TRBJ1-3
CASSYATATEAFF,TGTGCCAGCAGTTACGCGACAGCCACTGAAGCTTTCTTT,.,.,TRBV6-5,TRBJ1-1
CASSVVAGGEQYF,TGTGCCAGCAGCGTAGTAGCGGGAGGCGAGCAGTACTTC,.,TRBD2,TRBV9,TRBJ2-7
CASSPGGGRMNTEAFF,TGTGCCAGCAGCCCCGGGGGGGGGCGCATGAACACTGAAGCTTTCTTT,.,.,TRBV7-6,TRBJ1-1
CASSQDRGRYGYTF,TGTGCCAGCAGTCAGGACAGGGGGCGGTATGGCTACACCTTC,.,TRBD1,TRBV28,TRBJ1-2
CASSLSGANVLTF,TGTGCCAGCAGTCTTTCTGGGGCCAACGTCCTGACTTTC,.,.,TRBV6-1,TRBJ2-6
CATSRDRGGWNEQFF,TGTGCCACCAGCAGAGATCGGGGGGGCTGGAATGAGCAGTTCTTC,.,TRBD2,TRBV15,TRBJ2-1
CASSLGGAETQYF,TGTGCCAGCAGCTTAGGTGGGGCAGAGACCCAGTACTTC,.,.,TRBV11-2,TRBJ2-5
CAGSTPGITGGELFF,TGTGCCGGGTCCACTCCGGGCATTACGGGGGGGGAGCTGTTTTTT,.,.,TRBV28,TRBJ2-2
CASSAGLADFQETQYF,TGTGCCAGCAGTGCCGGACTAGCGGACTTCCAAGAGACCCAGTACTTC,.,TRBD2,TRBV6-1,TRBJ2-5
CASSLNKYEQYF,TGCGCCAGCAGCTTGAATAAATACGAGCAGTACTTC,.,.,TRBV5-1,TRBJ2-7
CAWGGNGYEQYF,TGTGCCTGGGGAGGAAACGGGTACGAGCAGTACTTC,.,.,TRBV30,TRBJ2-7